This is a list of T cell receptor beta chains from one sample in a study of blood T cell repertoires in COVID-19. Some clones are missing from TCRdb's copy, which holds only in-frame ones; the method was immunoSEQ multiplex PCR. The sample includes just over 350,000 clones, roughly 90% of them seen just once. The sequenced sample consisted of peripheral blood. The receptors originated from an older woman with COVID-19, enrolled during active disease. Both conserved end residues are part of each CDR3. The D gene is left open where the match is weak. Clone size is shown for a subset of rows, as once, few, many or a class of expanded clone.

D | size | J | V | DNA | CDR3
- | once | TRBJ2-3 | TRBV27 | TGTGCCAGCAGTTTATCGCGCGTTCCAGATACGCAGTATTTT | CASSLSRVPDTQYF
- | few | TRBJ2-7 | TRBV7-2 | TGTGCCAGCAGCTCCCTGCTGTCCAGGTCCTTCGAGCAGTACTTC | CASSSLLSRSFEQYF
- | - | TRBJ1-1 | TRBV4-2 | TGTGCCAGCAGCCAAGAGTCTCTTTGGGGAAGGGGCTCCAGGGATGGCACTGAAGCTTTCTTT | CASSQESLWGRGSRDGTEAFF
- | - | TRBJ1-5 | TRBV2 | TGTGCCAGCAGCGATCAGGGAAACCAGCCCCAGCATTTT | CASSDQGNQPQHF
TRBD2 | - | TRBJ2-7 | TRBV3-1/TRBV3-2 | TGTGCCAGCAGCCAAATAGCGGGGGTTAGCTTGGAGCAGTACTTC | CASSQIAGVSLEQYF
- | - | TRBJ2-7 | TRBV18 | TGTGCCAGCTCACCAGGGCAGGGGCCCTACGAGCAGTACTTC | CASSPGQGPYEQYF
- | - | TRBJ1-3 | TRBV29-1 | TGCAGCGGGAGACCTTCATCCGGAAACACCATATATTTT | CSGRPSSGNTIYF
- | - | TRBJ2-3 | TRBV18 | TGTGCCAGCTCCCACAGTGGCCAAGCACAAGATACGCAGTATTTT | CASSHSGQAQDTQYF
TRBD2 | - | TRBJ2-3 | TRBV2 | TGTGCCAGCGGGGAAGGACTAGCGGGAACAGATACGCAGTATTTT | CASGEGLAGTDTQYF
TRBD2 | - | TRBJ2-7 | TRBV6-1 | TGTGCCAGCAGAGGACTAGCGGGGAACGAGCAGTACTTC | CASRGLAGNEQYF
TRBD2 | - | TRBJ2-5 | TRBV19 | TGTGCCAGTAGTATAAAAAGCGGGAACGAGGGGACCCAGTACTTC | CASSIKSGNEGTQYF
TRBD2 | - | TRBJ2-3 | TRBV30 | TGTGCCTGGAGTGTTTTAGCGGGGGGGCAGGATACGCAGTATTTT | CAWSVLAGGQDTQYF
TRBD1 | once | TRBJ1-2 | TRBV5-4 | TGTGCCAGCAGCTTGGGGGACAGGGTTTTTCGGGGCTACACCTTC | CASSLGDRVFRGYTF
TRBD1 | - | TRBJ2-5 | TRBV12-5 | TGTGCTAGTGGTTTACTCCGAAAATCCGGGACAGAACAAGAGACCCAGTACTTC | CASGLLRKSGTEQETQYF
- | - | TRBJ1-1 | TRBV6-2/TRBV6-3 | TGTGCCAGCAGTTACTCGTGGAGGGATCGTTCGAACACTGAAGCTTTCTTT | CASSYSWRDRSNTEAFF
TRBD1 | - | TRBJ2-7 | TRBV6-4 | TGTGCCAGCACCCACTCGGACAGGGGGCGCGAGCAGTACTTC | CASTHSDRGREQYF
TRBD2 | - | TRBJ2-7 | TRBV4-2 | TGTGCCAGCAGCAGCGGGAGCTACGAGCAGTACTTC | CASSSGSYEQYF
TRBD2 | - | TRBJ2-2 | TRBV7-2 | TGTGCCAGCAGCTCCCGGACTAGCGGGCCCGGGGAGCTGTTTTTT | CASSSRTSGPGELFF
- | once | TRBJ1-2 | TRBV19 | TGTGCCAGTAGTATAATGGGGGGACGTGGCTACACCTTC | CASSIMGGRGYTF
- | - | TRBJ1-1 | TRBV14 | TGTGCCAGCAGCTTCTCAACAGGATTTGAAGCTTTCTTT | CASSFSTGFEAFF
TRBD1 | - | TRBJ2-1 | TRBV18 | TGTGCCAGCTCTCCACCTTTACTATTGGGGGACAGCGACGGGGATGAGCAGTTCTTC | CASSPPLLLGDSDGDEQFF
TRBD1 | - | TRBJ1-2 | TRBV19 | TGTGCCAGTAGTACATCAGGGACAGGGCTTGACTACACCTTC | CASSTSGTGLDYTF
TRBD2 | - | TRBJ2-1 | TRBV6-5 | TGTGCCAGTAGCGGGGGGGCTTCCTACAATGAGCAGTTCTTC | CASSGGASYNEQFF
- | - | TRBJ1-1 | TRBV19 | TGTGCCAGTAGGCTAGGGAGGGGTTTGGTATCCACTGAAGCTTTCTTT | CASRLGRGLVSTEAFF
TRBD1 | - | TRBJ2-2 | TRBV5-1 | TGCGCCAGCAGCGTCGGACAGGGGACTAAAGGGGAGCTGTTTTTT | CASSVGQGTKGELFF
TRBD1 | - | TRBJ1-5 | TRBV12-3/TRBV12-4 | TGTGCCAGCAGTCCCGACAGGGTCAGGGCCCAGCATTTT | CASSPDRVRAQHF
TRBD2 | many | TRBJ2-7 | TRBV5-6 | TGTGCCAGCAGCGCGGGGGGCAGGGGCGAGCAGTACTTC | CASSAGGRGEQYF
- | - | TRBJ2-2 | TRBV9 | TGTGCCAGCAGAATTGAGGGCGGGACCGGGGAGCTGTTTTTT | CASRIEGGTGELFF
TRBD1 | - | TRBJ1-4 | TRBV2 | TGTGCCAGCCAACTCCAGGGGGCGCGGGAAAAACTGTTTTTT | CASQLQGAREKLFF
TRBD1 | - | TRBJ1-5 | TRBV5-1 | TGCGCCAGCAGCTTACAGGGGGATCAGCCCCAGCATTTT | CASSLQGDQPQHF
- | - | TRBJ1-2 | TRBV7-8 | TGTGCCAGCAGCCAAAACAGGGAAGGCTACACCTTC | CASSQNREGYTF
- | once | TRBJ1-6 | TRBV18 | TGTGCCAGCTCGCCAACGCAGGGATTCGACTCACCCCTCCACTTT | CASSPTQGFDSPLHF
- | - | TRBJ1-4 | TRBV4-3 | TGCGCCAGCAGCCCTCGCCCAGGGTCTGTAAGTGAAAAACTGTTTTTT | CASSPRPGSVSEKLFF
TRBD2 | - | TRBJ2-5 | TRBV3-1/TRBV3-2 | TGTGCCAGCAGCCGACTAGCGGGGGGCATGGGGACGGAGACCCAGTACTTC | CASSRLAGGMGTETQYF
- | - | TRBJ2-7 | TRBV3-1/TRBV3-2 | TGTGCCAGCAGCCAAGGCATGACAGGTCCATCCTACGAGCAGTACTTC | CASSQGMTGPSYEQYF
TRBD2 | - | TRBJ2-1 | TRBV5-6 | TGTGCCAGCAGCCTGGATGGGACTAGCCTCACCAATGAGCAGTTCTTC | CASSLDGTSLTNEQFF
- | - | TRBJ1-4 | TRBV6-1 | TGTGCCAGCAGCGAACTACGGGGGGCAACTAATGAAAAACTGTTTTTT | CASSELRGATNEKLFF
- | - | TRBJ2-7 | TRBV7-2 | TGTGCCAGCAGCTTAGTCCGCAGGGATCACGAGCAGTACTTC | CASSLVRRDHEQYF
TRBD1 | once | TRBJ2-4 | TRBV2 | TGTGCCAGCAGTGAAGCCGGGCAGGGGGTCGGAAACATTCAGTACTTC | CASSEAGQGVGNIQYF
- | - | TRBJ1-6 | TRBV5-1 | TGCGCCAGCCGGTCCGACAGTTATAATTCACCCCTCCACTTT | CASRSDSYNSPLHF
TRBD2 | - | TRBJ2-1 | TRBV5-6 | TGTGCCAGCAGCCCTATAGCGGGGGGAATCTACAATGAGCAGTTCTTC | CASSPIAGGIYNEQFF
- | - | TRBJ1-1 | TRBV6-5 | TGTGCCAGCAGTTACATGTCAGGTACGGTCACTGAAGCTTTCTTT | CASSYMSGTVTEAFF
- | once | TRBJ1-5 | TRBV2 | TGTGCCAGCAGCGGGCGGGGTAGCAATCAGCCCCAGCATTTT | CASSGRGSNQPQHF
- | - | TRBJ2-2 | TRBV6-1 | TGTGCCAGCAGTGAAAGGGGGTGGCAAACCGGGGAGCTGTTTTTT | CASSERGWQTGELFF
TRBD1 | - | TRBJ2-7 | TRBV5-6 | TGTGCCAGCAGCACCGGGACAGGTCTCAGCTACGAGCAGTACTTC | CASSTGTGLSYEQYF
- | - | TRBJ1-5 | TRBV3-1/TRBV3-2 | TGTGCCAGCAGCCAGGTGGGGGGAAATCAGCCCCAGCATTTT | CASSQVGGNQPQHF
TRBD1 | - | TRBJ1-3 | TRBV7-9 | TGTGCCAGCAGCTCTCCGGGGACAGCCGGAAACACCATATATTTT | CASSSPGTAGNTIYF
- | - | TRBJ1-2 | TRBV12-3/TRBV12-4 | TGTGCCAGCAGCCTCGGGGGGGGCTACACCTTC | CASSLGGGYTF
TRBD1 | - | TRBJ2-4 | TRBV30 | TGTGCCTGGAGCCCGGGACAGCAAAACATTCAGTACTTC | CAWSPGQQNIQYF
TRBD1 | - | TRBJ2-2 | TRBV15 | TGTGCCACCGCAATTGACAGGGGCCCCGGGGAGCTGTTTTTT | CATAIDRGPGELFF
- | few | TRBJ2-1 | TRBV5-4 | TGTGCCAGCAGCTTGGGAGGAGTCCTGAGCTCCTACAATGAGCAGTTCTTC | CASSLGGVLSSYNEQFF
TRBD2 | - | TRBJ2-2 | TRBV5-6 | TGTGCCAGCAACCGACCGGGACTAGCGGCCACCGGGGAGCTGTTTTTT | CASNRPGLAATGELFF
- | once | TRBJ2-3 | TRBV7-3 | TGTGCCAGCAGCTCCTCGGGACTGCGCACGGATACGCAGTATTTT | CASSSSGLRTDTQYF